The 21 T cell receptor beta chains presented below share a single source sample, sequenced in a study of blood T cell repertoires in COVID-19. Libraries were prepared by immunoSEQ multiplex PCR; TCRdb keeps only in-frame clonotypes and omits some of them. The sample contains about 21,000 clones, nearly 90% of which appear only once. What was sequenced was peripheral blood. These receptors were taken from a human donor with active COVID-19. The donor label of this sample is uncertain.

This sequence joins TRBV24-1 and TRBJ1-2; D possibly corresponds to TRBD1 (5 bases). CDR1 is KGHDR and CDR2 is SFDVKD in the germline V gene. Trimming removed 1 base from V and 4 bases from J, with 9 bases in between. This CDR3 contains 14 residues. As DNA, the CDR3 is TGTGCCACCAGTGATTTAGGGGTCAGCTATGGCTACACCTTC. It is translated as CATSDLGVSYGYTF.

This clone was picked up one time. The genes are TRBV19 and TRBJ2-3, with TRBD2 identical over 13 bases. CDR3 length: 14 amino acids. CDR1 and CDR2 (germline): LNHDA, SQIVND (reference sequence). V was clipped by 8 bases and J by 6 bases; unmatched bases: 5. CDR3 nucleotide sequence: TGTGCCAGTTCTCGGACTAGCGGGAGTGATACGCAGTATTTT. This translates into CASSRTSGSDTQYF. Drawing the rest from reference TRBV19 and TRBJ2-3, the complete variable domain is DGGITQSPKYLFRKEGQNVTLSCEQNLNHDAMYWYRQDPGQGLRLIYYSQIVNDFQKGDIAEGYSVSREKKESFPLTVTSAQKNPTAFYLCASSRTSGSDTQYFGPGTRLTVL.

This clone was observed a handful of times. The gene calls are TRBV11-2 and TRBJ2-1; 10 bases agree with TRBD2. Unmatched junction bases numbered 4, after V lost 2 bases and J lost 3 bases. Germline V CDR1 and CDR2: SGHAT, FQNNGV. The CDR3 is 16 residues long. The CDR3 coding sequence is TGTGCCAGCAGCTTACTAGCGGGAGAGATCTACAATGAGCAGTTCTTC. Amino acid sequence: CASSLLAGEIYNEQFF.

This chain links TRBV29-1 with TRBJ2-7; perhaps TRBD1 as D (6 bases). V was pared by 6 bases and J by 3 bases, with 9 bases between. CDR1 and CDR2 from the germline V gene are SQVTM and ANQGSEA. This CDR3 comprises 11 residues. CDR3 nucleotide sequence: TGCAGCGTAAGGGACAACTACGAGCAGTACTTC. Amino acid sequence: CSVRDNYEQYF.

V is TRBV7-8 and J is TRBJ2-1, with D possibly being TRBD1 (5 bases). V lost 0 bases and J 6 bases, leaving 12 bases between the germline ends. The CDR3 extends over 15 amino acids. Germline CDR1 reads SGHVS; CDR2 reads FQNEAQ. CDR3 protein: CASSLAGVQGNEQFF. As DNA, the CDR3 is TGTGCCAGCAGCTTAGCAGGGGTCCAGGGCAATGAGCAGTTCTTC.

The chain uses TRBV27 and TRBJ2-2, with D perhaps TRBD2 (6 bases). CDR1 is MNHEY, CDR2 SMNVEV, per germline (reference sequence). This CDR3 comprises 14 residues. V shed 6 bases and J shed 2 bases, with 10 bases lying between them. CDR3 bases: TGTGCCAGCAGCCCCGGGAGAAACACCGGGGAGCTGTTTTTT. As protein: CASSPGRNTGELFF.

V is TRBV6-5 and J is TRBJ2-7, with TRBD1 as a possible D gene (5 bases). Germline V gene lookup returns CDR1 MNHEY and CDR2 SVGAGI. Trimming removed 5 bases at V and 6 bases at J, with 8 bases between. CDR3 length equals 11 residues. The CDR3 sequence: CASSPRAEQYF. In DNA form, the CDR3 reads TGTGCCAGCAGTCCCAGGGCCGAGCAGTACTTC.

This chain uses TRBV29-1 with TRBJ2-7; 7 bases are a match to TRBD1. With 7 bases clipped from V and 6 bases from J, the junction kept 9 bases outside the gene matches. This CDR3 is built from 12 residues. Germline V gives CDR1 SQVTM, CDR2 ANQGSEA. In DNA form, the CDR3 reads TGCAGCGCCCTAAGTACAGGGGCCGAGCAGTACTTC. Its protein is CSALSTGAEQYF.

This clone showed up just once. V and J are TRBV5-1 and TRBJ2-5; a possible D gene is TRBD2 (5 bases). The V end was cut by 2 bases, the J end by 0 bases, with 8 bases between. The CDR3 loop spans 14 amino acids. The germline V gene encodes CDR1 SGHRS and CDR2 YFSETQ. The CDR3 here is CASSFAGNQETQYF. The CDR3 DNA reads as TGCGCCAGCAGCTTTGCCGGGAACCAAGAGACCCAGTACTTC.

This chain links TRBV28 with TRBJ1-4, with D tentatively TRBD1 (5 bases). Germline loops: CDR1 MDHEN, CDR2 SYDVKM. This CDR3 spans 14 amino acids. Trimming cost V 3 bases and J 7 bases, with 12 bases left between them. The CDR3 region has the DNA TGTGCCAGCAGTTTCGCCAGTCAGGGTGAAAAACTGTTTTTT. Encoded protein: CASSFASQGEKLFF.

This chain connects TRBV5-4 to TRBJ2-3, with 9 positions matching TRBD2. Trimming took 1 base from V and 2 from J; bases not matched to a gene: 5. From germline, CDR1 is SGHNT and CDR2 YYREEE (reference sequence). The CDR3 is 16 amino acids. CDR3 sequence (DNA): TGTGCCAGCAGCTTGAGGGCTAGCGGGAACACAGATACGCAGTATTTT. Protein sequence: CASSLRASGNTDTQYF.

This rearrangement joins TRBV30 to TRBJ2-7, with TRBD1 as a possible D gene (5 bases). This CDR3 contains 15 residues. In germline, CDR1 is GTSNPN, CDR2 SVGIG (reference sequence). Trimming left V 1 base short and J 10 bases short, with 23 bases between. This CDR3 is CAWSALIGHPLLQYF. CDR3 coding DNA: TGTGCCTGGAGTGCCCTAATTGGACACCCGTTATTACAGTACTTC.

The CDR3, as DNA: TGTGCCAGCAGTGAACCCGGGTCCTACGAGCAGTACTTC. Amino acid sequence: CASSEPGSYEQYF. The chain has TRBV25-1 and TRBJ2-7; D uncertain. V dropped 2 bases and J dropped 1 base, with 6 bases sitting between them. This CDR3 comprises 13 residues. From germline, CDR1 is MGHDK and CDR2 SYGVNS.

This sequence joins TRBV9 and TRBJ2-3; 8 bases agree with TRBD2. Germline loops: CDR1 SGDLS, CDR2 YYNGEE. This CDR3 contains 17 residues. V was pared by 4 bases and J by 4 bases, with 14 bases of the junction left unmatched. CDR3 protein: CASSPPLRGGRADTQYF. The DNA for the CDR3 is TGTGCCAGCAGCCCACCCCTCCGGGGGGGGAGGGCAGATACGCAGTATTTT.

The chain is built from TRBV10-3 and TRBJ2-7; D gene ambiguous. The V gene lost 2 bases and the J gene lost 4 bases, with 15 bases spanning the gap. This CDR3 is built from 15 residues. Germline CDR1 is ENHRY and CDR2 is SYGVKD. The DNA of the CDR3 is TGTGCCATCAGTGAGCCGACGTCTAGTCCTTACGAGCAGTACTTC. Translated, it gives CAISEPTSSPYEQYF.

V usage is TRBV3-1 (or the pseudogene TRBV3-2) and J usage is TRBJ2-2, with D possibly TRBD2 on 6 matching bases. This CDR3 is 14 amino acids long. Germline V lookup: CDR1 LGHDT, CDR2 YNNKEL (reference sequence). The V and J ends lost 3 bases and 4 bases respectively, with 9 bases between them. CDR3 amino acids: CASSQGSGTGELFF. The CDR3 DNA follows: TGTGCCAGCAGCCAGGGTAGCGGCACCGGGGAGCTGTTTTTT.

This clone has a single count. V usage is TRBV5-1 and J usage is TRBJ1-4, with D unresolved. In germline, CDR1 is SGHRS, CDR2 YFSETQ. The CDR3 length is 15 residues. Trimming left V 4 bases short and J 10 bases short, with 20 bases between. CDR3 DNA: TGCGCCAGCAGCCCCTCCACGGTCGAGATGAGAAAACTGTTTTTT. This translates into CASSPSTVEMRKLFF.

V and J are TRBV24-1 and TRBJ2-7; possibly TRBD2 for D (6 bases). Germline CDR1 reads KGHDR; CDR2 reads SFDVKD. The CDR3 has 14 residues. The V and J ends lost 3 bases and 0 bases respectively, with 8 bases between them. As DNA, the CDR3 is TGTGCCACCAGTGATGGGGGGATCTCCTACGAGCAGTACTTC. Its protein product is CATSDGGISYEQYF.

The gene calls are TRBV6-1 and TRBJ1-6; D might be TRBD1 (5 bases). CDR1 and CDR2 from the germline V gene are MNHNS and SASEGT. The V and J ends lost 2 bases and 10 bases respectively, with 12 bases between them. CDR3 length: 14 residues. The CDR3 region has the DNA TGTGCCAGCAGTGAACGGGGGGGAGACTCACCCCTCCACTTT. Its protein is CASSERGGDSPLHF.

This chain connects TRBV10-3 to TRBJ2-1; 7 bases fit TRBD2. CDR3 length equals 16 residues. Germline CDR1 and CDR2: ENHRY and SYGVKD. V trimming: 0 bases; J trimming: 6 bases; junction bases outside the gene matches: 8. CDR3 in amino acids: CAISESPAGTPNEQFF. The CDR3 nucleotides are TGTGCCATCAGTGAGTCGCCAGCGGGAACCCCCAATGAGCAGTTCTTC.

The rearrangement links TRBV27 to TRBJ2-3; 9 positions match TRBD2. Unmatched junction bases numbered 4, after V lost 3 bases and J lost 3 bases. Germline loops: CDR1 MNHEY, CDR2 SMNVEV (reference sequence). The CDR3 runs 15 residues. The CDR3 spells CASSFSGGRTDTQYF. Written as DNA, the CDR3 is TGTGCCAGCAGTTTTAGCGGGGGAAGAACAGATACGCAGTATTTT.